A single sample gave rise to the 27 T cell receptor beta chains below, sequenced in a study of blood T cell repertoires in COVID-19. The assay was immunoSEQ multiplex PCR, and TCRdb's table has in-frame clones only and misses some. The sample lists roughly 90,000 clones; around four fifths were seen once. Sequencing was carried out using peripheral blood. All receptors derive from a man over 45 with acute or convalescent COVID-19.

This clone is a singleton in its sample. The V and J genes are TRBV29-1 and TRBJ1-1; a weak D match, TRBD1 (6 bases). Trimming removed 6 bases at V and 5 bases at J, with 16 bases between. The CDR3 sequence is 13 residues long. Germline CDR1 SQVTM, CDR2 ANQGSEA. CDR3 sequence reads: CSVGIRGGTEAFF. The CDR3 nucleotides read TGCAGCGTGGGGATCAGGGGAGGGACTGAAGCTTTCTTT.

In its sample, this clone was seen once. CDR3 sequence (DNA): TGTGCCAGCAGCTTGTCTGGTCCCACGGGAAATGAGCAGTTCTTC. It encodes CASSLSGPTGNEQFF. The chain employs TRBV7-2 and TRBJ2-1; TRBD2 might be the D (5 bases). The CDR3 totals 15 residues. V was cut by 3 bases and J by 7 bases, with 16 bases left in between. Germline assignment: CDR1 SGHTA and CDR2 FQGNSA.

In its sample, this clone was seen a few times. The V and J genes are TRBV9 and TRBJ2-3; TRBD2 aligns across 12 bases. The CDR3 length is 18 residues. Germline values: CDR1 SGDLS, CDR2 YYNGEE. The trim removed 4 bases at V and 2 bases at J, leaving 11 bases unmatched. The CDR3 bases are TGTGCCAGCAGCCCCCTCGGGACTAGCGGGTTCAACACAGATACGCAGTATTTT. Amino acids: CASSPLGTSGFNTDTQYF.

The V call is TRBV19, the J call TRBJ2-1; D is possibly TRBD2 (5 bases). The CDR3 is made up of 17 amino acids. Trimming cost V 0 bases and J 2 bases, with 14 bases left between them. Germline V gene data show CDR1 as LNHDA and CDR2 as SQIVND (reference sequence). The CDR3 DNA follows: TGTGCCAGTAGTATAGACAGCCTAGCCACCGCCTACAATGAGCAGTTCTTC. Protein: CASSIDSLATAYNEQFF.

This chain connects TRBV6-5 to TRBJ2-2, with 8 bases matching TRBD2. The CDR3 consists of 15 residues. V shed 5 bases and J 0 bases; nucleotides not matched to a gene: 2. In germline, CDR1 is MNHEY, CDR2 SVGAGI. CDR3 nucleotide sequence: TGTGCCAGCAGTCCAGCGGGGGCGAACACCGGGGAGCTGTTTTTT. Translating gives CASSPAGANTGELFF.

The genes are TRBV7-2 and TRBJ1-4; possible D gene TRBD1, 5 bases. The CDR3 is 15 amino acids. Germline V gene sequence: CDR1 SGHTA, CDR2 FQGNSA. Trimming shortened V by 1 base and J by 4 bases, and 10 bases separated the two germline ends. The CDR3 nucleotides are TGTGCCAGCAGCTTAGACCAGGGACTTAATGAAAAACTGTTTTTT. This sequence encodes CASSLDQGLNEKLFF.

This CDR3 is CASSFSGDSYEQYF. CDR3 in DNA: TGTGCCAGCAGCTTTAGCGGGGACTCCTACGAGCAGTACTTC. The V gene is TRBV27, the J gene TRBJ2-7; 8 positions agree with TRBD2. This CDR3 has 14 amino acids. Per germline, CDR1 MNHEY and CDR2 SMNVEV (reference sequence). Germline trimming cut 6 bases from V and 0 bases from J; bases unmatched to any gene: 4.

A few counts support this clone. CDR3 sequence: CASSLSGGNSYEQYF. CDR3 sequence (DNA): TGTGCCAGCAGCTTGAGCGGGGGCAACAGCTACGAGCAGTACTTC. This rearrangement joins TRBV5-5 to TRBJ2-7, with 8 bases fitting TRBD2. The CDR3 length is 15 residues. Germline CDR1 SGHKS, CDR2 YYEKEE (reference sequence). V lost 1 base and J lost 3; bases outside the gene matches: 6.

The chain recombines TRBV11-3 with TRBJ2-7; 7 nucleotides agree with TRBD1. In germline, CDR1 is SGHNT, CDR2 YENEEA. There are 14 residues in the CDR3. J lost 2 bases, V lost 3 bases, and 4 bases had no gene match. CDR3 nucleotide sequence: TGTGCCAGCAGCTTCGGGGACAGACCCTACGAGCAGTACTTC. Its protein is CASSFGDRPYEQYF.

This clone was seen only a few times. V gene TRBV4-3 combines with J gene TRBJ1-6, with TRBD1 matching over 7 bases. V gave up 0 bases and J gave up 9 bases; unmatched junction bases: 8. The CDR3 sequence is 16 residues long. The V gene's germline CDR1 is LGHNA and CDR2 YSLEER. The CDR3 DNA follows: TGCGCCAGCAGCCAAGAGCTGACAGGGAGGAGTTCACCCCTCCACTTT. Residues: CASSQELTGRSSPLHF.

The chain's CDR3 is CASSLSPDSLYEQYF. As DNA, the CDR3 is TGTGCCAGCAGTCTTAGTCCCGACAGCTTATACGAGCAGTACTTC. The V and J genes are TRBV11-2 and TRBJ2-7, with D possibly being TRBD1 (5 bases). Trimming took 6 bases from V and 4 from J, leaving 19 bases between them. There are 15 residues in the CDR3. Germline CDR1 reads SGHAT; CDR2 reads FQNNGV.

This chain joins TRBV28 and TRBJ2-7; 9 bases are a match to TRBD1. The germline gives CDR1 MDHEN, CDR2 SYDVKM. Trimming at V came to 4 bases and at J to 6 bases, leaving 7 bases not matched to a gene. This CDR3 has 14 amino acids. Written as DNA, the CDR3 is TGTGCCAGCAGTTACCTGGGACAGGGTCGCGAGCAGTACTTC. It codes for CASSYLGQGREQYF.

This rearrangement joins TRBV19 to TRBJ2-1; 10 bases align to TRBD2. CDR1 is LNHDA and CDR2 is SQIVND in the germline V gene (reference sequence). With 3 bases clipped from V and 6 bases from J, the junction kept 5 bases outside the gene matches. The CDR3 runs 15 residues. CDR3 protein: CASSISAGGPNEQFF. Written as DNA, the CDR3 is TGTGCCAGTAGTATCTCAGCGGGAGGGCCCAATGAGCAGTTCTTC.

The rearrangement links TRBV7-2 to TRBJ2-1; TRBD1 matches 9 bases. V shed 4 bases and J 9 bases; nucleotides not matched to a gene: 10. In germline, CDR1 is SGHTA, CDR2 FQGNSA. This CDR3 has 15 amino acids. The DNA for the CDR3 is TGTGCCAGCAGCTCCGGACAGGGGCTTACTGGTGAGCAGTTCTTC. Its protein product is CASSSGQGLTGEQFF.

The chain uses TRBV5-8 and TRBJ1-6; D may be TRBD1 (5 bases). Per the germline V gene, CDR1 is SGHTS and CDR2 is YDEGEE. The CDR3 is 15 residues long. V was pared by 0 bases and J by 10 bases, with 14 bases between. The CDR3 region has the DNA TGTGCCAGCAGCTTGGTGAGGGGAAGCGGGTCACCCCTCCACTTT. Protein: CASSLVRGSGSPLHF.

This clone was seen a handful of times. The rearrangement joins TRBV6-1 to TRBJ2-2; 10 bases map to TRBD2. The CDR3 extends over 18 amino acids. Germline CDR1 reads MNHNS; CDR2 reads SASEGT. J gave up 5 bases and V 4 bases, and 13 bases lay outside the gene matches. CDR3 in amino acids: CASSGTSGIKGVTGELFF. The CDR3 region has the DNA TGTGCCAGCAGTGGTACTAGCGGGATAAAAGGAGTGACCGGGGAGCTGTTTTTT.

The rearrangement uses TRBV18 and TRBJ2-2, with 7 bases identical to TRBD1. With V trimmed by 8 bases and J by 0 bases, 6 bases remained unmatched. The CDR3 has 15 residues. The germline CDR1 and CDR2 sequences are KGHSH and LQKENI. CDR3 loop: CASVTGTANTGELFF. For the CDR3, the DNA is TGTGCCAGCGTAACCGGGACAGCGAACACCGGGGAGCTGTTTTTT. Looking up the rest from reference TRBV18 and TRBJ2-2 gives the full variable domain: NAGVMQNPRHLVRRRGQEARLRCSPMKGHSHVYWYRQLPEEGLKFMVYLQKENIIDESGMPKERFSAEFPKEGPSILRIQQVVRGDSAAYFCASVTGTANTGELFFGEGSRLTVL.

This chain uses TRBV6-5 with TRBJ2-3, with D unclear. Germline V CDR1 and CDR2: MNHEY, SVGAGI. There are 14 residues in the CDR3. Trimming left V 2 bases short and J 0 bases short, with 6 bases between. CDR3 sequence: CASSYTTSTDTQYF. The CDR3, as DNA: TGTGCCAGCAGTTACACCACTAGCACAGATACGCAGTATTTT.

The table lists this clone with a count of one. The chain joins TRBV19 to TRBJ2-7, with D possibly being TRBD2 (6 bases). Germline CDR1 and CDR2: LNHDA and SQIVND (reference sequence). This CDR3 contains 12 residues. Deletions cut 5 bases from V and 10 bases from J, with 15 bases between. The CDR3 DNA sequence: TGTGCCAGTAGTGAAAATCGGGACTCTCAGTACTTC. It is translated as CASSENRDSQYF.

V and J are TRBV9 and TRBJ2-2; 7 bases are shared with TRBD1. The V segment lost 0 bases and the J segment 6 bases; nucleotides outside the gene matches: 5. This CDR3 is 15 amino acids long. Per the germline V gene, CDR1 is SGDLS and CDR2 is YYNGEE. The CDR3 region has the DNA TGTGCCAGCAGCGTAGCTACAGGGGTTCCCGGGGAGCTGTTTTTT. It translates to CASSVATGVPGELFF.

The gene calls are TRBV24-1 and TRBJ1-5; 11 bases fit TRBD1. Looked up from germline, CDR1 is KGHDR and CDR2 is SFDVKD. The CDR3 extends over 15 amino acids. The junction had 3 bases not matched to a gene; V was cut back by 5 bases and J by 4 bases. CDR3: CATSVGTGGNQPQHF. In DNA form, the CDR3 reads TGTGCCACCAGTGTCGGGACAGGGGGAAATCAGCCCCAGCATTTT.

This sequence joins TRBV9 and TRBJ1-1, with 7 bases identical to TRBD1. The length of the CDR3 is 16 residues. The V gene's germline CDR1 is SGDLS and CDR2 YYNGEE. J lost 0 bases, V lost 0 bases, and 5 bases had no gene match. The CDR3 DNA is TGTGCCAGCAGCGTAGGCGGGACAGCCATGAACACTGAAGCTTTCTTT. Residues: CASSVGGTAMNTEAFF.

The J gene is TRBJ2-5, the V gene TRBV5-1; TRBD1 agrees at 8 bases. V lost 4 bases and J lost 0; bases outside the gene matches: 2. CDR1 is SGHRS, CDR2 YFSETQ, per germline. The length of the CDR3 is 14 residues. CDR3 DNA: TGCGCCAGCAGCGTACAGGGGGACCAAGAGACCCAGTACTTC. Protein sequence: CASSVQGDQETQYF.

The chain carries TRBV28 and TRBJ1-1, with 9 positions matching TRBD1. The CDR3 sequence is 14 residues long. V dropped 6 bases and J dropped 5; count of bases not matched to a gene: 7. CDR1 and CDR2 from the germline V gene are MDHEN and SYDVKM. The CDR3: CASSTGGLLTEAFF. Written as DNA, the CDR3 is TGTGCCAGCAGCACAGGGGGCCTACTGACTGAAGCTTTCTTT.

The chain's CDR3 is CASSYGLAGTQHTQYF. The DNA of the CDR3 is TGTGCCAGCAGTTATGGTCTAGCGGGGACCCAGCATACGCAGTATTTT. The V call is TRBV6-2 or TRBV6-3, the J call TRBJ2-3; 9 positions agree with TRBD2. J was trimmed by 7 bases and V by 3 bases; bases with no gene match: 11. The CDR3 contains 16 residues. Germline V gene sequence: CDR1 MNHEY, CDR2 SVGEGT.

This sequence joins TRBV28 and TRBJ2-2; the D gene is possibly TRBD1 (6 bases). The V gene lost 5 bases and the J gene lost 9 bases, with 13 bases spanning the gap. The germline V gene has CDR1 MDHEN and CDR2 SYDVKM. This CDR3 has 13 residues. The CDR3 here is CASSLVQGRELFF. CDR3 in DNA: TGTGCCAGCAGTCTAGTACAGGGCCGGGAGCTGTTTTTT.

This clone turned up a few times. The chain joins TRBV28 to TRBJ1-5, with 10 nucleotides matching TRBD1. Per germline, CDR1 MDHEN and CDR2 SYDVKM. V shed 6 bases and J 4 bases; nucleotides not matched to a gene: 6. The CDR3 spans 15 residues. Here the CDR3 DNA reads TGTGCCAGCAGGTCGTGGACAGGGGGTAATCAGCCCCAGCATTTT. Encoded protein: CASRSWTGGNQPQHF.